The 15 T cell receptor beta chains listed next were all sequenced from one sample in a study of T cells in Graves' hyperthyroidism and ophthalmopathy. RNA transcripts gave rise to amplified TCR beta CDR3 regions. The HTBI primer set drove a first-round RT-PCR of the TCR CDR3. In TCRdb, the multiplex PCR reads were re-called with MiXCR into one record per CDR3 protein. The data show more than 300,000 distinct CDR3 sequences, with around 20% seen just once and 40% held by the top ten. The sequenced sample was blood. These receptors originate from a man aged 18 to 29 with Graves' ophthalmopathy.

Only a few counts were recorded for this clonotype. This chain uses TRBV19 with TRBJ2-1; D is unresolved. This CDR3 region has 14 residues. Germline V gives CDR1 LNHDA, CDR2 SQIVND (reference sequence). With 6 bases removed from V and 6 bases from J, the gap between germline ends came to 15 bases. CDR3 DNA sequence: TGTGCCAGTAGGTTGGTGGGCCTCGGCAATGAGCAGTTCTTC. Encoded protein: CASRLVGLGNEQFF.

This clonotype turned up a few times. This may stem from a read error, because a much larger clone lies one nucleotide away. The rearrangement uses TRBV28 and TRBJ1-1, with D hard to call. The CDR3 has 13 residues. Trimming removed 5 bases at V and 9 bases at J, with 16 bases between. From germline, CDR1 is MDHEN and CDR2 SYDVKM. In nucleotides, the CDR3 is TGTGCCAGCAGTCTAACGGCCCTCGCTAAAGCTTTCTTT. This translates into CASSLTALAKAFF.

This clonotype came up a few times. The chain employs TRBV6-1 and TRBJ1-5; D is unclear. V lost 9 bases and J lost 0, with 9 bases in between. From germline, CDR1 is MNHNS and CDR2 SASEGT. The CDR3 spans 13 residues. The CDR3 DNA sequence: TGTGCCAGGGCAGTTTATAGCAATCAGCCCCAGCATTTT. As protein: CARAVYSNQPQHF.

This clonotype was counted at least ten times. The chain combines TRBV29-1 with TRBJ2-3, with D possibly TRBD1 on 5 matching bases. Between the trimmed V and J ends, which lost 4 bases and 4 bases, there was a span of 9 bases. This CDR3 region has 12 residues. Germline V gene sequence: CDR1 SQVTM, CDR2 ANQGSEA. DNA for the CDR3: TGCAGCGTTGGGGGCGCGGCAGATACGCAGTATTTT. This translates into CSVGGAADTQYF.

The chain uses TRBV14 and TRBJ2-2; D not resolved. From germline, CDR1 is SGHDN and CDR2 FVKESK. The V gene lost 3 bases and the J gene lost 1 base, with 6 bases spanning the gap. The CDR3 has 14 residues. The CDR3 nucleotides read TGTGCCAGCAGCCAGATGCTGAACACCGGGGAGCTGTTTTTT. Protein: CASSQMLNTGELFF.

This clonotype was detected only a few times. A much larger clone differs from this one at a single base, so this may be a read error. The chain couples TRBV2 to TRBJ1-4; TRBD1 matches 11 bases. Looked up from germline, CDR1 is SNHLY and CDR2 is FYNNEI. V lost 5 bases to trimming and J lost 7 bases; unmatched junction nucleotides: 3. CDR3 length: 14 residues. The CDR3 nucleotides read TGTGCCAGCAGTCGGGACAGGGGGGTTGAAAAACTGTTTTTT. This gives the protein CASSRDRGVEKLFF.

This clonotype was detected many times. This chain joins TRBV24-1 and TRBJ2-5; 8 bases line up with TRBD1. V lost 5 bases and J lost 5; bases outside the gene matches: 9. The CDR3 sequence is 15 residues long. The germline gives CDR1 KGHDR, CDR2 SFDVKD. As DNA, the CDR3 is TGTGCCACCAGTGTGGCAGGGGGCGCATGGGAGACCCAGTACTTC. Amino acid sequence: CATSVAGGAWETQYF.

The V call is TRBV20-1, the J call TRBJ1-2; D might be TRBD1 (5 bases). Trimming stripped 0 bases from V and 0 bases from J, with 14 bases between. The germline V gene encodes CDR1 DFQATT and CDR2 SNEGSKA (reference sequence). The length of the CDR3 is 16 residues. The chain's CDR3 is CSARDIASGANYGYTF. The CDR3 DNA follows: TGCAGTGCTAGAGATATCGCCTCGGGGGCTAACTATGGCTACACCTTC.

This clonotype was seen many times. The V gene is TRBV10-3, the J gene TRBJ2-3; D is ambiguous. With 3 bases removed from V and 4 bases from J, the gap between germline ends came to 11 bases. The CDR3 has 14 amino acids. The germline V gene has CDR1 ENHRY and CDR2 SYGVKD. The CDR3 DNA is TGTGCCATCAGTGATCGGTGGAGAGCAGATACGCAGTATTTT. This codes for CAISDRWRADTQYF.

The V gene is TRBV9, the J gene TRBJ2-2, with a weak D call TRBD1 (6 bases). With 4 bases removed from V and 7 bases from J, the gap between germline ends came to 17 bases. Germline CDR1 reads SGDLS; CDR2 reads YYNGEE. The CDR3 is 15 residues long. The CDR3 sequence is CASSSGITGNGELFF. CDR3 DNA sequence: TGTGCCAGCAGCTCAGGAATTACAGGGAACGGGGAGCTGTTTTTT.

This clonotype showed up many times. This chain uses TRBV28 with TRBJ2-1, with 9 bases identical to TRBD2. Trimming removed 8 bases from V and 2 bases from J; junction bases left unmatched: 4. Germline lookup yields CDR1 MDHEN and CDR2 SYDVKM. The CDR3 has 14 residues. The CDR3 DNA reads TGTGCCAGCGCGAGCGGGGGGACCTACAATGAGCAGTTCTTC. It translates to CASASGGTYNEQFF.

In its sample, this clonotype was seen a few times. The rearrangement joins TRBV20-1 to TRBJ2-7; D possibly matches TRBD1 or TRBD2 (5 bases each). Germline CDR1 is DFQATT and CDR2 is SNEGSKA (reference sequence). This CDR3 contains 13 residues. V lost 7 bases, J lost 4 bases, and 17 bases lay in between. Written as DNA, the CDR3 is TGCAGTGTTAAGATGGGGGTCAATTACGAGCAGTACTTC. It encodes CSVKMGVNYEQYF.

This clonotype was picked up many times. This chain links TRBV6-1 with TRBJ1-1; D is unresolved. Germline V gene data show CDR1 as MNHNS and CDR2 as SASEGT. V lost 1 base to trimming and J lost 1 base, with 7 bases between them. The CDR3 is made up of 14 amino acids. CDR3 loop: CASSEGAENTEAFF. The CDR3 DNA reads TGTGCCAGCAGTGAAGGGGCGGAGAACACTGAAGCTTTCTTT.

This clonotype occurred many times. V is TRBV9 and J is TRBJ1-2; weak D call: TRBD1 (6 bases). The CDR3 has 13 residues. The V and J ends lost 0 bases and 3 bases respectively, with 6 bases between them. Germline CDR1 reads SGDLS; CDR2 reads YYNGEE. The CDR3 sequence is CASSVGQDYGYTF. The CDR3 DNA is TGTGCCAGCAGCGTAGGACAGGACTATGGCTACACCTTC. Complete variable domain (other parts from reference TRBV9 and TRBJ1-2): DSGVTQTPKHLITATGQRVTLRCSPRSGDLSVYWYQQSLDQGLQFLIQYYNGEERAKGNILERFSAQQFPDLHSELNLSSLELGDSALYFCASSVGQDYGYTFGSGTRLTVV.

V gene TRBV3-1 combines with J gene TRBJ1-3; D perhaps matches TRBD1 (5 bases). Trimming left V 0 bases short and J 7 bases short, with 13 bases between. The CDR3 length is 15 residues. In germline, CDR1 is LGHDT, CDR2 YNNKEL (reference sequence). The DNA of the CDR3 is TGTGCCAGCAGCCAAGACCAGGGTGCATGGAACACCATATATTTT. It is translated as CASSQDQGAWNTIYF.